Presented here are 31 T cell receptor beta chains from one specimen sequenced in a study of shared clonotypes between healthy human individuals. Repertoires were generated with immunoSEQ multiplex PCR, while TCRdb's copy carries only in-frame clones and drops some. The sample carries roughly 1 million clones, approximately 78% recorded once. Sequenced sample: memory CD4+ T cells from PBMCs. Subset indicated: CD45RA-negative fraction. All receptors come from a man aged 18-30 years in good health. Some clones in this sample may be carry-over from other donors' samples.

V and J are TRBV7-2 and TRBJ2-3; D is undetermined. The CDR3 is made up of 14 amino acids. Trimming shortened V by 1 base and J by 0 bases, and 5 bases separated the two germline ends. CDR1 and CDR2 (germline): SGHTA, FQGNSA. CDR3 loop: CASSLVRSTDTQYF. DNA of the CDR3: TGTGCCAGCAGCTTAGTACGAAGCACAGATACGCAGTATTTT. The full variable domain, its missing parts supplied by reference TRBV7-2 and TRBJ2-3, is GAGVSQSPSNKVTEKGKDVELRCDPISGHTALYWYRQSLGQGLEFLIYFQGNSAPDKSGLPSDRFSAERTGGSVSTLTIQRTQQEDSAVYLCASSLVRSTDTQYFGPGTRLTVL.

This clone is a singleton in its sample. The genes are TRBV6-1 and TRBJ1-2; TRBD1 is a possible D gene (6 bases). V lost 1 base to trimming and J lost 4 bases, with 13 bases between them. Germline V gene data show CDR1 as MNHNS and CDR2 as SASEGT. The CDR3 spans 15 residues. For the CDR3, the DNA is TGTGCCAGCAGTGAAGTCGGGACAAAGACCTATGGCTACACCTTC. Its protein product is CASSEVGTKTYGYTF.

The rearrangement uses TRBV5-1 and TRBJ2-5; D is unresolved. The DNA matches TRBJ2-7 better at its end, which makes the J call doubtful. Germline values: CDR1 SGHRS, CDR2 YFSETQ. CDR3 length: 13 amino acids. CDR3: CASSLNSFYEQYF. In DNA, the CDR3 is TGCGCCAGCAGCTTGAACAGTTTCTACGAGCAGTACTTC.

This chain uses TRBV9 with TRBJ1-2, with D uncertain. Trimming shortened V by 4 bases and J by 8 bases, and 12 bases separated the two germline ends. The CDR3 extends over 12 amino acids. CDR1 and CDR2 from the germline V gene are SGDLS and YYNGEE. The CDR3 DNA reads as TGTGCCAGCAGCACGGGCCCGAGGGGCTACACCTTC. Its translation: CASSTGPRGYTF.

This chain joins TRBV6-4 and TRBJ2-1; TRBD2 aligns across 7 bases. Germline CDR1 and CDR2: MRHNA and SNTAGT. This CDR3 is 14 amino acids long. Losses at the gene ends were 4 bases for V and 9 bases for J; bases not matched to a gene: 9. The CDR3 loop is CASSVDGLVGEQFF. CDR3 DNA sequence: TGTGCCAGCAGTGTCGACGGACTAGTCGGTGAGCAGTTCTTC.

The CDR3 DNA reads TGTGCCAGCAGTTTTCAGCAGGAACAGTACTTC. Translation gives CASSFQQEQYF. The chain has TRBV28 and TRBJ2-4; D is undetermined. The CDR3 has 11 amino acids. Germline V lookup: CDR1 MDHEN, CDR2 SYDVKM. V lost 3 bases, J lost 13 bases, and 10 bases lay in between.

This clone has only one observation. This sequence joins TRBV5-1 and TRBJ2-1, with D possibly TRBD1 on 5 matching bases. The CDR3 is 15 residues long. Trimming removed 4 bases from V and 3 bases from J, with 14 bases in between. Per germline, CDR1 SGHRS and CDR2 YFSETQ. CDR3: CASSATAFDYNEQFF. The DNA for the CDR3 is TGCGCCAGCAGCGCGACAGCATTTGACTACAATGAGCAGTTCTTC. Using reference TRBV5-1 and TRBJ2-1 for the parts outside the CDR3, the full variable domain is KAGVTQTPRYLIKTRGQQVTLSCSPISGHRSVSWYQQTPGQGLQFLFEYFSETQRNKGNFPGRFSGRQFSNSRSEMNVSTLELGDSALYLCASSATAFDYNEQFFGPGTRLTVL.

This clone was detected only once. This sequence may be a read error, since a much larger clone differs from it by one base. The identical CDR3 is also encoded by other nucleotide sequences in the sample. The chain recombines TRBV5-1 with TRBJ1-1, with D unresolved. This CDR3 is 13 amino acids long. The germline V gene encodes CDR1 SGHRS and CDR2 YFSETQ. V was clipped by 0 bases and J by 0 bases, with 3 bases between them. CDR3 loop: CASSLVVNTEAFF. The CDR3 region has the DNA TGCGCCAGCAGCTTGGTCGTGAACACTGAAGCTTTCTTT.

CDR3 sequence (DNA): TGTGCCAGCCGATCGAACTCCTACGAGCAGTACTTC. Amino acid sequence: CASRSNSYEQYF. The gene calls are TRBV6-5 and TRBJ2-7; D remains ambiguous. The CDR3 runs 12 residues. Germline values: CDR1 MNHEY, CDR2 SVGAGI. Trimming removed 8 bases at V and 0 bases at J, with 8 bases between.

J is TRBJ2-3 and V is TRBV4-2; 10 bases line up with TRBD2. Germline-derived CDR1 and CDR2 are LGHNA and YNFKEQ. CDR3 length: 17 residues. The V gene end was trimmed by 2 bases and the J gene end by 6 bases; junction bases not matched to a gene: 11. In DNA form, the CDR3 reads TGTGCCAGCAGCCAATTCACCGGGACTAGCGATTCGGATACGCAGTATTTT. Translating it yields CASSQFTGTSDSDTQYF.

Comment on this clone: This sample includes further DNA sequences coding for the same CDR3. The chain employs TRBV5-1 and TRBJ1-4; D might be TRBD1 (5 bases). V was pared by 4 bases and J by 8 bases, with 15 bases between. Germline-derived CDR1 and CDR2 are SGHRS and YFSETQ. This CDR3 is 14 amino acids long. In DNA form, the CDR3 reads TGCGCCAGCAGCCGGGACCGGGAGGTAGAAAAACTGTTTTTT. Its protein is CASSRDREVEKLFF.

Regarding this clone: Distinct nucleotide sequences in the sample also encode this CDR3. V gene TRBV19 combines with J gene TRBJ1-5; D is undetermined. CDR3 length: 12 residues. V was shortened by 1 base and J by 4 bases, with 2 bases between the two germline ends. Germline CDR1 LNHDA, CDR2 SQIVND (reference sequence). The CDR3: CASSIVNQPQHF. CDR3 DNA: TGTGCCAGTAGTATAGTGAATCAGCCCCAGCATTTT. Filled out from reference TRBV19 and TRBJ1-5, the complete variable domain reads DGGITQSPKYLFRKEGQNVTLSCEQNLNHDAMYWYRQDPGQGLRLIYYSQIVNDFQKGDIAEGYSVSREKKESFPLTVTSAQKNPTAFYLCASSIVNQPQHFGDGTRLSIL.

CDR3 coding DNA: TGCGCCAGCAACCTGCTTGGGGGAACGGGAGAGACCCAGTACTTC. As protein: CASNLLGGTGETQYF. The chain couples TRBV5-1 to TRBJ2-5; D tentatively reads TRBD1 or TRBD2 (5 bases each). Germline loops: CDR1 SGHRS, CDR2 YFSETQ. The CDR3 covers 15 residues. V shed 6 bases and J shed 4 bases, with 19 bases lying between them.

CDR3 sequence reads: CASSPSHLSYNEQFF. CDR3 bases: TGTGCCAGCTCACCCAGCCACTTATCCTACAATGAGCAGTTCTTC. The chain is built from TRBV18 and TRBJ2-1; D unclear. The CDR3 has 15 amino acids. V was shortened by 3 bases and J by 1 base, with 10 bases between the two germline ends. Per germline, CDR1 KGHSH and CDR2 LQKENI.

This rearrangement joins TRBV11-2 to TRBJ2-7; possibly TRBD2 for D (6 bases). CDR3 size: 14 residues. The germline gives CDR1 SGHAT, CDR2 FQNNGV. Trimming shortened V by 1 base and J by 6 bases, and 13 bases separated the two germline ends. The CDR3 here is CASSLAPARGEQYF. The CDR3 DNA is TGTGCCAGCAGCTTAGCCCCAGCGCGGGGCGAGCAGTACTTC.

The chain combines TRBV15 with TRBJ2-7, with unresolved D. Germline V gives CDR1 LNHNV, CDR2 YYDKDF (reference sequence). This CDR3 has 15 residues. Trimming pared 0 bases from V and 2 bases from J, leaving 11 bases between. This CDR3 reads CATSRDQITAYEQYF. For the CDR3, the DNA is TGTGCCACCAGCAGAGATCAGATCACCGCCTACGAGCAGTACTTC.

This clone was counted a single time. The chain links TRBV28 to TRBJ1-1; D gene unclear. The V end lost 1 base, the J end lost 0 bases, and 9 bases lay between the germline ends. The germline gives CDR1 MDHEN, CDR2 SYDVKM. The CDR3 is 15 amino acids. This chain's CDR3 is CASSLSGSMNTEAFF. The CDR3 DNA reads TGTGCCAGCAGTTTATCCGGGTCCATGAACACTGAAGCTTTCTTT.

The chain combines TRBV5-6 with TRBJ2-2, with 7 nucleotides matching TRBD1. Germline V gives CDR1 SGHDT, CDR2 YYEEEE. The CDR3 totals 15 residues. Germline trimming cut 3 bases from V and 1 base from J; bases unmatched to any gene: 3. CDR3 coding DNA: TGTGCCAGCAGCTCGGGACAGCTGAACACCGGGGAGCTGTTTTTT. As protein: CASSSGQLNTGELFF.

The chain is built from TRBV7-9 and TRBJ2-3; no definite D call. This CDR3 region has 12 residues. V lost 1 base and J lost 6, with 5 bases in between. CDR1 and CDR2 (germline): SEHNR, FQNEAQ (reference sequence). As DNA, the CDR3 is TGTGCCAGCAGCTTAGGGGTGGATACGCAGTATTTT. This codes for CASSLGVDTQYF.

J is TRBJ2-7 and V is TRBV15; TRBD1 or TRBD2 may be the D gene (6 bases each). V was cut by 1 base and J by 2 bases, with 15 bases left in between. This CDR3 is 16 amino acids long. CDR1 is LNHNV, CDR2 YYDKDF, per germline (reference sequence). CDR3 sequence reads: CATSRVQAGHPYEQYF. The CDR3 region has the DNA TGTGCCACCAGCAGAGTTCAGGCGGGACACCCCTACGAGCAGTACTTC.

This clone was seen a few times. Additional DNA sequences in this sample encode the identical CDR3. The genes are TRBV29-1 and TRBJ1-1, with D possibly matching TRBD1 (5 bases). This CDR3 contains 14 residues. Per germline, CDR1 SQVTM and CDR2 ANQGSEA. Trimming took off 6 bases at V and 2 bases at J, with 16 bases between the two ends. CDR3: CSVQSGTGNTEAFF. CDR3 nucleotide sequence: TGCAGCGTCCAGAGTGGGACCGGAAACACTGAAGCTTTCTTT.

There are many counts of this clone. The chain combines TRBV4-1 with TRBJ2-7; TRBD1 matches at 9 bases. CDR3 length equals 17 residues. J gave up 1 base and V 4 bases, and 11 bases lay outside the gene matches. The germline gives CDR1 MGHRA, CDR2 YSYEKL. This chain's CDR3 is CASSPSRPGTGSYEQYF. In nucleotides, the CDR3 is TGCGCCAGCAGCCCCTCCCGACCCGGGACAGGGTCCTACGAGCAGTACTTC.

The gene calls are TRBV28 and TRBJ2-7, with 10 positions matching TRBD1. V shed 3 bases, J shed 2 bases, and the junction held 4 bases outside the gene matches. CDR3 length: 15 amino acids. Germline-derived CDR1 and CDR2 are MDHEN and SYDVKM. The CDR3: CASSFGGTGAYEQYF. In DNA, the CDR3 is TGTGCCAGCAGTTTTGGGGGGACAGGGGCCTACGAGCAGTACTTC.

The J gene is TRBJ2-5, the V gene TRBV6-5, with D perhaps TRBD2 (6 bases). V was cut by 2 bases and J by 7 bases, with 17 bases left in between. Germline V gene data show CDR1 as MNHEY and CDR2 as SVGAGI. The CDR3 extends over 15 amino acids. The CDR3: CASSYGSGRGGTQYF. CDR3 in DNA: TGTGCCAGCAGTTACGGGTCCGGAAGGGGAGGGACCCAGTACTTC.

Only one count was recorded for this clone. V gene TRBV7-2 combines with J gene TRBJ2-7, with TRBD2 as a possible D gene (7 bases). The length of the CDR3 is 16 residues. V gave up 1 base and J gave up 0 bases, with 13 bases separating them. Germline loops: CDR1 SGHTA, CDR2 FQGNSA. This CDR3 is CASSLEGGVLSYEQYF. CDR3 bases: TGTGCCAGCAGCTTAGAGGGGGGGGTACTCTCCTACGAGCAGTACTTC.

The chain links TRBV7-9 to TRBJ1-3; no clear D gene. Trimming removed 4 bases from V and 3 bases from J, with 4 bases in between. Germline-derived CDR1 and CDR2 are SEHNR and FQNEAQ (reference sequence). This CDR3 comprises 12 residues. The DNA of the CDR3 is TGTGCCAGCAGCTCTTTTGGAAACACCATATATTTT. It is translated as CASSSFGNTIYF.

A few counts support this clone. CDR3 protein: CASSWSPLAATYEQYF. The CDR3 DNA sequence: TGCGCCAGCAGCTGGTCCCCACTAGCGGCAACCTACGAGCAGTACTTC. The chain couples TRBV5-1 to TRBJ2-7; TRBD2 matches 8 bases. Germline values: CDR1 SGHRS, CDR2 YFSETQ. V lost 3 bases, J lost 2 bases, and 10 bases stayed unmatched. CDR3 length: 16 amino acids. The full variable domain, rest sourced from reference TRBV5-1 and TRBJ2-7, is KAGVTQTPRYLIKTRGQQVTLSCSPISGHRSVSWYQQTPGQGLQFLFEYFSETQRNKGNFPGRFSGRQFSNSRSEMNVSTLELGDSALYLCASSWSPLAATYEQYFGPGTRLTVT.

This chain links TRBV19 with TRBJ2-5; perhaps TRBD1 as D (5 bases). CDR1 is LNHDA, CDR2 SQIVND, per germline (reference sequence). Trimming took 7 bases from V and 6 from J, leaving 18 bases between them. The CDR3 contains 14 residues. CDR3 nucleotide sequence: TGTGCCAGTAATTACAGGAGAGGTTGGAAGACCCAGTACTTC. Translation: CASNYRRGWKTQYF.

The gene calls are TRBV5-1 and TRBJ2-5, with TRBD1 identical over 8 bases. Trimming cost V 1 base and J 3 bases; bases outside gene matches: 2. CDR3 length: 14 residues. The germline V gene encodes CDR1 SGHRS and CDR2 YFSETQ. This CDR3 is CASSLTGGKETQYF. Written as DNA, the CDR3 is TGCGCCAGCAGCTTGACAGGGGGGAAAGAGACCCAGTACTTC.

This clone has only a few counts. This chain links TRBV4-3 with TRBJ1-3, with a tentative D call TRBD1 (6 bases). Germline lookup yields CDR1 LGHNA and CDR2 YSLEER. The CDR3 totals 17 residues. The V end lost 4 bases, the J end lost 0 bases, and 16 bases lay between the germline ends. The CDR3 loop reads CASSRNADRGSGNTIYF. The CDR3 DNA reads TGCGCCAGCAGCCGGAATGCGGACAGAGGCTCTGGAAACACCATATATTTT.

The chain carries TRBV15 and TRBJ1-4; weak D call: TRBD1 (5 bases). Trimming removed 1 base from V and 5 bases from J, with 14 bases in between. Germline V gives CDR1 LNHNV, CDR2 YYDKDF (reference sequence). The CDR3 consists of 16 residues. For the CDR3, the DNA is TGTGCCACCAGCAGAGGGGCATCTAGGGGAAATGAAAAACTGTTTTTT. Its translation: CATSRGASRGNEKLFF.